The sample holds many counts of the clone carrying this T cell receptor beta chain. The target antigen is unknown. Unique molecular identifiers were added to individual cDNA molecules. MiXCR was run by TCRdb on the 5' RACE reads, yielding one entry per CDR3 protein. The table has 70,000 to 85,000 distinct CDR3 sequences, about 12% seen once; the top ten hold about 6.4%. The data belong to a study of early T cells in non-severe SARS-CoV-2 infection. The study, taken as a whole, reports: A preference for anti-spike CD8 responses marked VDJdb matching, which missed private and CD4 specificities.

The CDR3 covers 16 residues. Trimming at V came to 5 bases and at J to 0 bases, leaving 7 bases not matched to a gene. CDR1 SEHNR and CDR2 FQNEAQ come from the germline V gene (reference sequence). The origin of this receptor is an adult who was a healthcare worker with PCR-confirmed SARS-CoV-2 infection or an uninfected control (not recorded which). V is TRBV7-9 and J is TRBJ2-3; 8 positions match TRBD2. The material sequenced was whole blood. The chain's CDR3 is CASSPRRGRSTDTQYF. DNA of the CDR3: TGTGCCAGCAGCCCTCGTCGCGGGAGGAGCACAGATACGCAGTATTTT.